Given below is one T cell receptor (beta chain) in context. The target antigen is unknown. Sample time point: newly diagnosed GD, antithyroid drugs for less than 3 months. PBMC RNA was the source of the TCR library. In each case, Graves' disease was diagnosed per American Thyroid Association guidelines. The data stem from a study of regulatory T cells in long-lasting Graves disease. General observations from the study: Persistent disease was associated with favored TRBV28 usage and with favored use of TRBJ1-2 and TRBJ2-5.

The CDR3 sequence is 15 residues long. Per germline, CDR1 PRHDT and CDR2 FYEKMQ (reference sequence). V shed 5 bases and J 3 bases; nucleotides not matched to a gene: 7. HTBI primers from iRepertoire and Arm-PCR of CDR3 regions yielded the TCR beta libraries. Each CDR3 protein gets one entry after TCRdb re-called the multiplex PCR reads with MiXCR. The sample holds 350,000 to 450,000 distinct CDR3 sequences, approximately 15% seen once. This same sample was also taken into another study, of T cells in Graves' hyperthyroidism and ophthalmopathy. In that study: An absence of ophthalmopathy progression within 18 months meant stable Graves' hyperthyroidism. Stable hyperthyroidism was told apart from ophthalmopathy by a model built on 13 V-J features.

Sequences were derived from peripheral blood mononuclear cells (PBMCs), sampled at new diagnosis, from a patient treated with antithyroid drugs. This sequence was found in a woman aged 25 to 39 with Graves disease. V usage is TRBV13 and J usage is TRBJ2-7; 10 nucleotides align to TRBD1. CDR3 in amino acids: CASSPRGQGNYEQYF. The DNA for the CDR3 is TGTGCCAGCAGCCCAAGGGGACAGGGGAACTACGAGCAGTACTTC.